This T cell receptor (beta chain) was found in a study of T cell responses to AZD1222 COVID-19 vaccine. Overall study findings and caveats: Seropositive status at baseline applied to only a handful of AZD1222 recipients.

Regarding this clone: Its specificity is not known.

The CDR3 spans 15 residues. Germline loops: CDR1 MNHEY, CDR2 SVGAGI. With 0 bases clipped from V and 6 bases from J, the junction kept 6 bases outside the gene matches. Profiled with immunoSEQ multiplex PCR; TCRdb holds only in-frame clones, not every one. The sample carries some 110,000 clones, 85% to 95% recorded once. The V and J genes are TRBV6-5 and TRBJ2-3; 7 nucleotides match TRBD2. The sample here was peripheral blood, taken on day 0 of AZD1222 vaccination. This sequence was found in an adult in good health. The CDR3 nucleotides are TGTGCCAGCAGTTACTCGCGGGAGCATGTGGATACGCAGTATTTT. Translated: CASSYSREHVDTQYF.